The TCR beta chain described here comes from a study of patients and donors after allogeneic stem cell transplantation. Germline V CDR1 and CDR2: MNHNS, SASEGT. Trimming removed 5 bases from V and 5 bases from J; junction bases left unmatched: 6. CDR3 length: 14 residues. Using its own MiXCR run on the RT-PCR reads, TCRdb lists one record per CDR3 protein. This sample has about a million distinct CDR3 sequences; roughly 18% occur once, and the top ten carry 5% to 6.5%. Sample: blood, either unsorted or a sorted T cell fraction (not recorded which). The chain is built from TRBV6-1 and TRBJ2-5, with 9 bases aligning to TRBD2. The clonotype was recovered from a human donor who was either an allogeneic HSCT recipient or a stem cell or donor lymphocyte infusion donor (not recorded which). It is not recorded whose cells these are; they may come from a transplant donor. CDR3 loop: CASSTNAGGETQYF. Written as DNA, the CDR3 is TGTGCCAGCAGTACGAACGCGGGAGGGGAGACCCAGTACTTC.